The 32 T cell receptor beta chains reported below all come from one sample, sequenced in a study of cytomegalovirus exposure and HLA in healthy donors. Primers: 60 Vbeta forward and 13 Jbeta reverse. Libraries were prepared by immunoSEQ multiplex PCR; TCRdb keeps only in-frame clonotypes and omits some of them. The data hold approximately 110,000 clones, with about 16% observed a single time. Sequencing input: PBMCs. These receptors all come from a female donor in good health and CMV-seronegative.

This chain connects TRBV7-2 to TRBJ2-1, with 11 bases that match TRBD2. CDR3 size: 16 residues. Unmatched junction bases numbered 4, after V lost 3 bases and J lost 3 bases. Germline V gives CDR1 SGHTA, CDR2 FQGNSA. The CDR3 nucleotides are TGTGCCAGCAGCTTTAGCGGGAGGGCCGGCTACAATGAGCAGTTCTTC. Translating it yields CASSFSGRAGYNEQFF.

This chain links TRBV28 with TRBJ2-1, with 8 bases lining up with TRBD1. V was pared by 6 bases and J by 6 bases, with 13 bases of the junction left unmatched. The CDR3 contains 16 residues. Looked up from germline, CDR1 is MDHEN and CDR2 is SYDVKM. In DNA form, the CDR3 reads TGTGCCAGCAGAACCCCCGCAGGGACAGGTCTCAATGAGCAGTTCTTC. Its protein is CASRTPAGTGLNEQFF.

The chain is built from TRBV5-1 and TRBJ2-5, with D possibly TRBD2 on 6 matching bases. The CDR3 runs 14 residues. Germline V CDR1 and CDR2: SGHRS, YFSETQ. The V and J ends lost 5 bases and 4 bases respectively, with 15 bases between them. CDR3 DNA: TGCGCCAGCAGTCCACTGGGGCGGGGAGAGACCCAGTACTTC. It yields the protein CASSPLGRGETQYF.

The chain links TRBV9 to TRBJ1-5; 10 positions agree with TRBD1. The CDR3 spans 14 residues. Germline V lookup: CDR1 SGDLS, CDR2 YYNGEE. V shed 5 bases and J 4 bases; nucleotides not matched to a gene: 3. The CDR3 DNA reads as TGTGCCAGCAGTAGGGGACAGGGGAATCAGCCCCAGCATTTT. Protein sequence: CASSRGQGNQPQHF.

The V gene is TRBV18, the J gene TRBJ1-1, with 8 positions matching TRBD1. CDR3 length equals 13 residues. J lost 6 bases, V lost 4 bases, and 4 bases had no gene match. CDR1 is KGHSH and CDR2 is LQKENI in the germline V gene. The CDR3 nucleotides read TGTGCCAGCTCACTCGGACAGGGCCCTGAAGCTTTCTTT. Translated, it gives CASSLGQGPEAFF.

The chain carries TRBV19 and TRBJ2-7, with 9 bases fitting TRBD2. The CDR3 contains 14 residues. Unmatched junction bases numbered 5, after V lost 3 bases and J lost 5 bases. Germline V lookup: CDR1 LNHDA, CDR2 SQIVND (reference sequence). The CDR3 DNA reads as TGTGCCAGTAGTATTAGTAGCGGGAGCCACGAGCAGTACTTC. It specifies CASSISSGSHEQYF.

This clone has a handful of counts. A junction end diverges from the germline sequence, so it may reflect a read error. J is TRBJ2-5 and V is TRBV7-7, with a weak D call TRBD2 (5 bases). This CDR3 region has 18 residues. Germline V CDR1 and CDR2: SSHAT, FNYEAQ (reference sequence). The chain's CDR3 is CASSSDREIAFRSETQYF. The CDR3 region has the DNA TGTGCTAGCAGCTCCGATAGGGAGATAGCCTTCAGATCAGAGACCCAGTACTTC.

The V and J genes are TRBV30 and TRBJ1-2, with D perhaps matching TRBD1 (6 bases). The V end was cut by 2 bases, the J end by 4 bases, with 14 bases between. The CDR3 totals 14 residues. Germline V gene data show CDR1 as GTSNPN and CDR2 as SVGIG (reference sequence). CDR3 loop: CAWSLQGFPYGYTF. DNA for the CDR3: TGTGCCTGGAGTCTACAGGGATTCCCCTATGGCTACACCTTC.

V gene TRBV4-3 combines with J gene TRBJ2-1, with TRBD2 matching 7 bases. The trim removed 3 bases at V and 5 bases at J, leaving 10 bases unmatched. CDR1 is LGHNA and CDR2 is YSLEER in the germline V gene. This CDR3 is built from 16 residues. The CDR3 DNA reads TGCGCCAGCAGCCACCGAGCGGGGAGACCCAACAATGAGCAGTTCTTC. Its translation: CASSHRAGRPNNEQFF.

This clone came up a few times. The V and J genes are TRBV30 and TRBJ1-1; D gene uncertain. Per germline, CDR1 GTSNPN and CDR2 SVGIG (reference sequence). V gave up 0 bases and J gave up 3 bases, with 11 bases separating them. The CDR3 loop spans 14 amino acids. CDR3 nucleotides: TGTGCCTGGAGTGTACTCCAGGTTGACACTGAAGCTTTCTTT. Its translation is CAWSVLQVDTEAFF. Combining the CDR3 with reference TRBV30 and TRBJ1-1 gives the whole variable domain SQTIHQWPATLVQPVGSPLSLECTVEGTSNPNLYWYRQAAGRGLQLLFYSVGIGQISSEVPQNLSASRPQDRQFILSSKKLLLSDSGFYLCAWSVLQVDTEAFFGQGTRLTVV.

This clone was observed a few times. This chain uses TRBV7-9 with TRBJ2-7; TRBD1 matches 7 bases. Per the germline V gene, CDR1 is SEHNR and CDR2 is FQNEAQ (reference sequence). The V gene end was trimmed by 5 bases and the J gene end by 2 bases; junction bases not matched to a gene: 15. The CDR3 length is 17 residues. CDR3 nucleotide sequence: TGTGCCAGCAGCCGAAAAATAGGGACAGCGTTGACCTACGAGCAGTACTTC. Residues: CASSRKIGTALTYEQYF.

This clone was observed a handful of times. This chain uses TRBV7-9 with TRBJ1-2; the match to TRBD1 covers 7 bases. The CDR3 covers 14 residues. CDR1 SEHNR and CDR2 FQNEAQ come from the germline V gene (reference sequence). The V gene end was trimmed by 0 bases and the J gene end by 2 bases; junction bases not matched to a gene: 0. The CDR3 reads CASSLADRNYGYTF. The CDR3 DNA follows: TGTGCCAGCAGCTTAGCGGACAGGAACTATGGCTACACCTTC.

Only a few counts were recorded for this clone. This chain links TRBV13 with TRBJ2-3; 7 bases agree with TRBD2. There are 16 residues in the CDR3. V shed 1 base and J 1 base; nucleotides not matched to a gene: 5. Germline V gene data show CDR1 as PRHDT and CDR2 as FYEKMQ (reference sequence). The CDR3 loop reads CASSLVASGGTDTQYF. The CDR3 nucleotides are TGTGCCAGCAGCTTAGTGGCTAGCGGCGGCACAGATACGCAGTATTTT.

This clone came up a few times. This sequence joins TRBV20-1 and TRBJ2-7, with 7 bases matching TRBD2. Germline CDR1 and CDR2: DFQATT and SNEGSKA (reference sequence). The CDR3 loop spans 11 amino acids. With V trimmed by 5 bases and J by 4 bases, 2 bases remained unmatched. The CDR3 region has the DNA TGCAGTGCTCGACTAGCTTACGAGCAGTACTTC. This encodes CSARLAYEQYF.

A few counts support this clone. This sequence joins TRBV4-3 and TRBJ2-1, with 7 bases matching TRBD1. The CDR3 loop spans 16 amino acids. V lost 2 bases to trimming and J lost 3 bases; unmatched junction nucleotides: 7. Germline CDR1 LGHNA, CDR2 YSLEER. The chain's CDR3 is CASSQLTGAGYNEQFF. DNA for the CDR3: TGCGCCAGCAGCCAACTCACAGGGGCCGGCTACAATGAGCAGTTCTTC.

The V call is TRBV30, the J call TRBJ2-3; TRBD2 agrees at 8 bases. The CDR3 length is 16 residues. The junction had 11 bases not matched to a gene; V was cut back by 2 bases and J by 4 bases. Germline V gene sequence: CDR1 GTSNPN, CDR2 SVGIG (reference sequence). The CDR3 nucleotides read TGTGCCTGGAGTTCGCCCCTGGCGGGGGGCGCAGATACGCAGTATTTT. It encodes CAWSSPLAGGADTQYF. Supplemented by reference TRBV30 and TRBJ2-3, the full variable domain reads SQTIHQWPATLVQPVGSPLSLECTVEGTSNPNLYWYRQAAGRGLQLLFYSVGIGQISSEVPQNLSASRPQDRQFILSSKKLLLSDSGFYLCAWSSPLAGGADTQYFGPGTRLTVL.

The gene calls are TRBV7-6 and TRBJ2-2, with TRBD1 matching 7 bases. J gave up 7 bases and V 1 base, and 12 bases lay outside the gene matches. CDR1 is SGHVS, CDR2 FNYEAQ, per germline. The CDR3 covers 17 residues. The CDR3 spells CASSLGNQGERGGELFF. CDR3 nucleotides: TGTGCCAGCAGCTTAGGAAACCAGGGGGAGCGAGGCGGGGAGCTGTTTTTT.

The V and J genes are TRBV14 and TRBJ1-2, with 9 bases fitting TRBD1. V lost 6 bases to trimming and J lost 4 bases; unmatched junction nucleotides: 6. There are 14 residues in the CDR3. Germline lookup yields CDR1 SGHDN and CDR2 FVKESK. The CDR3 loop reads CASSRDREGYGYTF. The DNA for the CDR3 is TGTGCCAGCAGTCGGGACAGGGAGGGCTATGGCTACACCTTC.

This clone was counted only a few times. The chain is built from TRBV7-3 and TRBJ2-3, with TRBD2 identical over 9 bases. Germline V gene data show CDR1 as SGHTA and CDR2 as FQGTGA. V dropped 6 bases and J dropped 4; count of bases not matched to a gene: 11. The CDR3 has 16 residues. The chain's CDR3 is CASSREPAGGADTQYF. The CDR3 coding sequence is TGTGCCAGCAGTAGGGAGCCAGCGGGAGGCGCAGATACGCAGTATTTT.

The chain links TRBV2 to TRBJ2-3, with D uncertain. With 6 bases removed from V and 3 bases from J, the gap between germline ends came to 16 bases. CDR1 and CDR2 (germline): SNHLY, FYNNEI. This CDR3 spans 15 amino acids. CDR3 sequence reads: CASSRIDLRTDTQYF. CDR3 DNA: TGTGCCAGCAGCAGGATAGATTTGCGAACAGATACGCAGTATTTT.

This clone has a handful of counts. The chain combines TRBV9 with TRBJ2-5, with 8 bases that match TRBD1. This CDR3 has 15 residues. V lost 0 bases, J lost 4 bases, and 5 bases stayed unmatched. Germline CDR1 reads SGDLS; CDR2 reads YYNGEE. The CDR3 sequence is CASSVVPTGGETQYF. In DNA, the CDR3 is TGTGCCAGCAGCGTAGTCCCAACAGGGGGAGAGACCCAGTACTTC.

This clone was found a few times. The CDR3 reads CASRARTADTQYF. CDR3 DNA sequence: TGTGCCAGCAGGGCCAGGACTGCAGATACGCAGTATTTT. V usage is TRBV2 and J usage is TRBJ2-3; D is possibly TRBD2 (5 bases). The V gene's germline CDR1 is SNHLY and CDR2 FYNNEI. The CDR3 is 13 amino acids. The V end lost 6 bases, the J end lost 4 bases, and 11 bases lay between the germline ends. The variable domain in full, with the rest retrieved from reference TRBV2 and TRBJ2-3, is EPEVTQTPSHQVTQMGQEVILRCVPISNHLYFYWYRQILGQKVEFLVSFYNNEISEKSEIFDDQFSVERPDGSNFTLKIRSTKLEDSAMYFCASRARTADTQYFGPGTRLTVL.

CDR3 sequence: CASSELASGTDTQYF. DNA for the CDR3: TGTGCCAGCAGTGAATTGGCTAGCGGCACAGATACGCAGTATTTT. This rearrangement joins TRBV2 to TRBJ2-3, with a possible D match to TRBD2 (6 bases). Germline-derived CDR1 and CDR2 are SNHLY and FYNNEI. The CDR3 length is 15 residues. V was shortened by 2 bases and J by 1 base, with 10 bases between the two germline ends. Full variable domain (remainder filled in from reference TRBV2 and TRBJ2-3): EPEVTQTPSHQVTQMGQEVILRCVPISNHLYFYWYRQILGQKVEFLVSFYNNEISEKSEIFDDQFSVERPDGSNFTLKIRSTKLEDSAMYFCASSELASGTDTQYFGPGTRLTVL.

The chain couples TRBV21-1 to TRBJ1-6. TRBV21-1 is a listed pseudogene. This CDR3 contains 17 residues. The CDR3 nucleotides read TGTGCCAGCAGCAATGGGGGGGATTCAGGTACAGATTCACCCCTCCACTTT. Protein: CASSNGGDSGTDSPLHF.

This sequence joins TRBV6-4 and TRBJ2-1; D is possibly TRBD2 (6 bases). The V end was cut by 5 bases, the J end by 3 bases, with 14 bases between. The CDR3 loop spans 15 amino acids. Germline CDR1 MRHNA, CDR2 SNTAGT. As DNA, the CDR3 is TGTGCCAGCAGTCCCCGTGATAGCGGCTACAATGAGCAGTTCTTC. Translated, it gives CASSPRDSGYNEQFF.

The chain recombines TRBV6-5 with TRBJ1-5; 8 bases agree with TRBD1. Germline V CDR1 and CDR2: MNHEY, SVGAGI. With V trimmed by 4 bases and J by 0 bases, 5 bases remained unmatched. The CDR3 spans 16 residues. The CDR3 DNA reads TGTGCCAGCAGTTCCGACAGGGGTATTAGCAATCAGCCCCAGCATTTT. As protein: CASSSDRGISNQPQHF.

This clone appeared a few times. This chain joins TRBV10-3 and TRBJ1-3; D not resolved. CDR1 ENHRY and CDR2 SYGVKD come from the germline V gene. Trimming removed 7 bases from V and 3 bases from J, with 16 bases in between. CDR3 size: 15 residues. The CDR3, as DNA: TGTGCCATCACCCAACTCCCGGGGAGTGGAAACACCATATATTTT. Encoded protein: CAITQLPGSGNTIYF.

V and J are TRBV4-3 and TRBJ1-2, with D possibly being TRBD1 (5 bases). The germline V gene has CDR1 LGHNA and CDR2 YSLEER. The CDR3 is 14 amino acids. Trimming left V 0 bases short and J 8 bases short, with 13 bases between. The CDR3 loop reads CASSQDRRVAGYTF. CDR3 DNA sequence: TGCGCCAGCAGCCAAGATCGCAGGGTTGCAGGCTACACCTTC.

J is TRBJ1-1 and V is TRBV9; 7 bases map to TRBD1. The CDR3 has 15 residues. Germline CDR1 SGDLS, CDR2 YYNGEE. Trimming took 2 bases from V and 4 from J; bases not matched to a gene: 8. CDR3 protein: CASSVGGGSSTEAFF. The CDR3 region has the DNA TGTGCCAGCAGCGTCGGAGGGGGCTCGAGCACTGAAGCTTTCTTT.

This clone has a handful of counts. This chain connects TRBV18 to TRBJ1-3, with a possible D match to TRBD1 (6 bases). Germline CDR1 is KGHSH and CDR2 is LQKENI. Trimming cost V 3 bases and J 5 bases, with 20 bases left between them. The CDR3 spans 17 residues. CDR3 amino acids: CASSPRLWDKNRNTIYF. CDR3 bases: TGTGCCAGCTCACCCCGTCTTTGGGACAAAAATCGAAACACCATATATTTT.

This clone turned up a few times. The chain recombines TRBV1 with TRBJ2-7; the table's D call TRBD2 went unverified against the DNA. TRBV1 is a listed pseudogene. The CDR3 sequence is 13 residues long. CDR3 sequence reads: CTSRRAGASEQYF. The CDR3 bases are TGCACCAGCAGACGAGCGGGAGCCTCCGAGCAGTACTTC.

This clone came up a few times. V is TRBV7-2 and J is TRBJ2-2; a weak D match, TRBD1 (5 bases). Looked up from germline, CDR1 is SGHTA and CDR2 is FQGNSA. Trimming pared 5 bases from V and 0 bases from J, leaving 13 bases between. The CDR3 is 16 residues long. Written as DNA, the CDR3 is TGTGCCAGCAGCCTAACAGGCGAAGCGAACACCGGGGAGCTGTTTTTT. This gives the protein CASSLTGEANTGELFF.